This TCR beta chain was captured in a study of T cell changes during pregnancy in multiple sclerosis. Here immunoSEQ multiplex PCR was the method, and the copy in TCRdb shows in-frame clones only, minus some. The sample lists tens of thousands of clones, 90% occurring once. This TCR came from a female donor in good health, enrolled as a control in a pregnancy study. The input for sequencing was peripheral blood, taken in the first trimester of pregnancy.

The CDR3, as DNA: TGTGCCAGCAGCTATGGACTAGCTCCTTACGAGCAGTACTTC. It is translated as CASSYGLAPYEQYF. This chain links TRBV27 with TRBJ2-7; 8 bases are a match to TRBD2. This CDR3 has 14 residues. Trimming at V came to 6 bases and at J to 4 bases, leaving 8 bases not matched to a gene. Germline CDR1 reads MNHEY; CDR2 reads SMNVEV (reference sequence).